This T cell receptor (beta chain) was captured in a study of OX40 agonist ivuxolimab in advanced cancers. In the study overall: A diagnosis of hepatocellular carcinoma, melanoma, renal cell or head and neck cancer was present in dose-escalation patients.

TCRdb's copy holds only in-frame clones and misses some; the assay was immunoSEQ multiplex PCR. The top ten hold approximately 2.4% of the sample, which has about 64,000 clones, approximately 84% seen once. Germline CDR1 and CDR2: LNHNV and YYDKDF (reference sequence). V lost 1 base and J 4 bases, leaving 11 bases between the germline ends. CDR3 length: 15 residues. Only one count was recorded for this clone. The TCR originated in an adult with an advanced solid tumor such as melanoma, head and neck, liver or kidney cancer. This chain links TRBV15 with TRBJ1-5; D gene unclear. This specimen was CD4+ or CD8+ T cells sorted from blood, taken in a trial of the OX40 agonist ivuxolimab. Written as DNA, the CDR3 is TGTGCCACCAGCAGAGGGGTGGGAGGGAATCAGCCCCAGCATTTT. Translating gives CATSRGVGGNQPQHF.